The 16 T cell receptor beta chains given below trace back to one sample, sequenced in a study of T cell repertoires in cytomegalovirus infection. TCRdb called the reads again in MiXCR, with one record for every CDR3 protein. The sample lists approximately 240,000 distinct CDR3 sequences; roughly 12% were seen once. Sequencing was done on a sample of PBMCs. These receptors were taken from a human donor in good health (CMV status not recorded). Some clones in this sample may be carry-over from other donors' samples.

V usage is TRBV18 and J usage is TRBJ1-1; D is ambiguous. Per germline, CDR1 KGHSH and CDR2 LQKENI. This CDR3 comprises 15 residues. Trimming removed 0 bases at V and 1 base at J, with 9 bases between. The CDR3 sequence: CASSPPLSKNTEAFF. The CDR3, as DNA: TGTGCCAGCTCACCACCTTTGAGCAAGAACACTGAAGCTTTCTTT.

The chain uses TRBV14 and TRBJ1-3; D perhaps matches TRBD1 (5 bases). CDR1 is SGHDN and CDR2 is FVKESK in the germline V gene. The CDR3 contains 21 residues. Trimming cost V 3 bases and J 0 bases, with 27 bases left between them. CDR3 sequence: CASSQIGLGTGTAFSGNTIYF. The CDR3 bases are TGTGCCAGCAGCCAGATCGGACTGGGGACCGGGACGGCTTTCTCTGGAAACACCATATATTTT.

This clonotype was found a few times. The rearrangement uses TRBV23-1 and TRBJ1-6; D uncertain. TRBV23-1 qualifies as an ORF whose function is uncertain. V was clipped by 3 bases and J by 16 bases, with 19 bases between them. The CDR3 is 14 residues long. The CDR3 DNA is TGCGCCAGCAGTCATCCCCGTCAGCGAGGTGGGCTCCACTTT. This encodes CASSHPRQRGGLHF.

This clonotype came up many times. The V call is TRBV5-6, the J call TRBJ2-2; TRBD1 agrees at 8 bases. Germline CDR1 and CDR2: SGHDT and YYEEEE. There are 14 residues in the CDR3. The V and J ends lost 0 bases and 9 bases, in that order; junction bases with no gene match: 4. The CDR3 sequence is CASSLGQGLRELFF. The CDR3 DNA reads as TGTGCCAGCAGCTTGGGACAGGGGCTCCGGGAGCTGTTTTTT.

At least ten counts were recorded for this clonotype. The CDR3 DNA follows: TGCAGCGGCGCGACTAGCGGGGGCGGTGGGCTGTTTTTT. Translated, it gives CSGATSGGGGLFF. The chain couples TRBV29-1 to TRBJ2-2; 12 bases are shared with TRBD2. The CDR3 has 13 residues. Looked up from germline, CDR1 is SQVTM and CDR2 is ANQGSEA. Germline trimming cut 7 bases from V and 13 bases from J; bases unmatched to any gene: 10.

This clonotype was detected only a few times. This chain links TRBV20-1 with TRBJ2-1; TRBD2 matches at 8 bases. After removal of 3 bases from V and 5 bases from J, the junction contained 9 bases not matched to a gene. From germline, CDR1 is DFQATT and CDR2 SNEGSKA (reference sequence). This CDR3 region has 15 residues. Written as DNA, the CDR3 is TGCAGTGCTAGCCTCTTCGCGGGAGGAAACAATGAGCAGTTCTTC. It encodes CSASLFAGGNNEQFF.

This clonotype was detected ten times or more. The genes are TRBV7-2 and TRBJ1-6; D possibly corresponds to TRBD1 (5 bases). CDR1 SGHTA and CDR2 FQGNSA come from the germline V gene. V was cut by 5 bases and J by 5 bases, with 13 bases left in between. This CDR3 comprises 15 residues. The CDR3 DNA reads TGTGCCAGCAGCCCAATCGGGACGAATAATTCACCCCTCCACTTT. This gives the protein CASSPIGTNNSPLHF.

This clonotype was counted at least ten times. CDR3 coding DNA: TGTGCCAGTAGTATCCAGGGAACGGGAATGGAGCAGTTCTTC. The encoded protein is CASSIQGTGMEQFF. This rearrangement joins TRBV19 to TRBJ2-1; D is tentatively TRBD1 or TRBD2 (5 bases each). Germline V gene data show CDR1 as LNHDA and CDR2 as SQIVND (reference sequence). The CDR3 loop spans 14 amino acids. V was shortened by 3 bases and J by 10 bases, with 16 bases between the two germline ends.

This clonotype was picked up many times. The chain links TRBV11-2 to TRBJ2-3; 7 bases match TRBD1. The CDR3 totals 15 residues. With 2 bases clipped from V and 1 base from J, the junction kept 3 bases outside the gene matches. Germline V gene data show CDR1 as SGHAT and CDR2 as FQNNGV. CDR3 loop: CASSLNRGRTDTQYF. The CDR3 DNA sequence: TGTGCCAGCAGCTTAAACAGGGGTCGCACAGATACGCAGTATTTT. The whole variable domain, filled in from reference TRBV11-2 and TRBJ2-3, reads EAGVAQSPRYKIIEKRQSVAFWCNPISGHATLYWYQQILGQGPKLLIQFQNNGVVDDSQLPKDRFSAERLKGVDSTLKIQPAKLEDSAVYLCASSLNRGRTDTQYFGPGTRLTVL.

The rearrangement uses TRBV6-2 or TRBV6-3 and TRBJ1-6; 10 bases are a match to TRBD1. Unmatched junction bases numbered 8, after V lost 4 bases and J lost 8 bases. From germline, CDR1 is MNHEY and CDR2 SVGEGT. The CDR3 runs to 16 residues. CDR3 sequence: CASSSSAGTGDSPLHF. As DNA, the CDR3 is TGTGCCAGCAGTTCCTCGGCCGGGACAGGGGATTCACCCCTCCACTTT.

The chain has TRBV28 and TRBJ2-7, with 9 bases aligning to TRBD1. The CDR3 loop spans 14 amino acids. V lost 6 bases and J lost 3; bases outside the gene matches: 6. Germline CDR1 is MDHEN and CDR2 is SYDVKM. CDR3 nucleotide sequence: TGTGCCAGCAGAGCCGGGACAGGGATCTACGAGCAGTACTTC. Translation gives CASRAGTGIYEQYF.

This chain connects TRBV4-3 to TRBJ2-2, with 9 nucleotides matching TRBD1. This CDR3 has 16 amino acids. The V gene's germline CDR1 is LGHNA and CDR2 YSLEER. The V and J ends lost 4 bases and 5 bases, in that order; junction bases with no gene match: 8. The CDR3 reads CASSRRTGAITGELFF. The CDR3 DNA reads TGCGCCAGCAGCCGAAGGACAGGGGCGATAACCGGGGAGCTGTTTTTT.

This clonotype was counted at least ten times. The CDR3 DNA is TGTGCCAGCACCTTAAACACTGAAGCTTTCTTT. Translating it yields CASTLNTEAFF. J is TRBJ1-1 and V is TRBV12-3 or TRBV12-4, with no clear D. The V end lost 7 bases, the J end lost 2 bases, and 5 bases lay between the germline ends. This CDR3 comprises 11 residues.

The chain is built from TRBV7-9 and TRBJ1-1; D unresolved. CDR3 length equals 14 residues. The germline V gene has CDR1 SEHNR and CDR2 FQNEAQ (reference sequence). Trimming stripped 5 bases from V and 5 bases from J, with 15 bases between. The CDR3 loop is CASSVLVPGTEAFF. CDR3 coding DNA: TGTGCCAGCAGCGTACTCGTTCCGGGGACTGAAGCTTTCTTT.

This clonotype was seen a few times. The J gene is TRBJ1-5, the V gene TRBV28; 8 bases are shared with TRBD1. The CDR3 runs 15 residues. V shed 1 base, J shed 5 bases, and the junction held 4 bases outside the gene matches. In germline, CDR1 is MDHEN, CDR2 SYDVKM. The CDR3 coding sequence is TGTGCCAGCAGTTTATCAGGGGGCGACCATCAGCCCCAGCATTTT. Protein product: CASSLSGGDHQPQHF. Based on the CDR3 plus reference TRBV28 and TRBJ1-5, the full variable domain is DVKVTQSSRYLVKRTGEKVFLECVQDMDHENMFWYRQDPGLGLRLIYFSYDVKMKEKGDIPEGYSVSREKKERFSLILESASTNQTSMYLCASSLSGGDHQPQHFGDGTRLSIL.

V is TRBV7-2 and J is TRBJ1-2, with D perhaps TRBD1 (5 bases). Germline V gene lookup returns CDR1 SGHTA and CDR2 FQGNSA. The V gene lost 5 bases and the J gene lost 4 bases, with 11 bases spanning the gap. This CDR3 is 13 amino acids long. The CDR3 is CASSPRQIYGYTF. The CDR3 DNA follows: TGTGCCAGCAGCCCTAGACAGATCTATGGCTACACCTTC. Full variable domain (outside the CDR3, taken from reference TRBV7-2 and TRBJ1-2): GAGVSQSPSNKVTEKGKDVELRCDPISGHTALYWYRQSLGQGLEFLIYFQGNSAPDKSGLPSDRFSAERTGGSVSTLTIQRTQQEDSAVYLCASSPRQIYGYTFGSGTRLTVV.